This T cell receptor (beta chain) was captured by sequencing in a study of shared clonotypes between healthy human individuals. Study findings and constraints: Represented genetic and exposure-history diversity was restricted by having few donors.

Measured with immunoSEQ multiplex PCR; TCRdb has only the in-frame clones, and not every one. The data contain fewer than 1.6 million clones, just under 99% of them singletons. On this clone itself: Its specificity is not known.

V was clipped by 9 bases and J by 3 bases; unmatched bases: 6. The CDR3 sequence is 14 residues long. Germline V gene data show CDR1 as WSHSY and CDR2 as SAAADI. Healthy HIV-negative adults with no recent acute infections or vaccinations were recruited as donors. V gene TRBV10-2 combines with J gene TRBJ2-1; 9 nucleotides agree with TRBD1. This clonotype was obtained from a man younger than 45 in good health. The sequenced sample consisted of naive CD4+ T cells sorted from blood. The subset was: CD45RA+ positively selected. DNA of the CDR3: TGCGCCAGTATCCGGGACAGGGACTACAATGAGCAGTTCTTC. Encoded protein: CASIRDRDYNEQFF.